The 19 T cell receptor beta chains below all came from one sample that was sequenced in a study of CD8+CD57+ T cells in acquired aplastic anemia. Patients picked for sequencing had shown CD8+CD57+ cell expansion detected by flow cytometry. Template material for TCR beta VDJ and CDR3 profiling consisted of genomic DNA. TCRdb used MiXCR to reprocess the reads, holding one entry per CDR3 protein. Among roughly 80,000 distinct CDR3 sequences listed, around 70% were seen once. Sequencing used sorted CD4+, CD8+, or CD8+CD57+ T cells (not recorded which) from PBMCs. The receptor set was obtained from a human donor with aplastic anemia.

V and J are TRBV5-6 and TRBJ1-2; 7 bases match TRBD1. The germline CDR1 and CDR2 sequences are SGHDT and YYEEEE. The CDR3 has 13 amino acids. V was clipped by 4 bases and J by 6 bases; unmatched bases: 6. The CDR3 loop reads CASSPSDRDGYTF. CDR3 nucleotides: TGTGCCAGCAGCCCATCCGACAGGGATGGCTACACCTTC.

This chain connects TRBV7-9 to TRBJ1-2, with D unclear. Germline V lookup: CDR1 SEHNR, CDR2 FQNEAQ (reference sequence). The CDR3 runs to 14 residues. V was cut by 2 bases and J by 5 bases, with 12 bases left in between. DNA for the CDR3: TGTGCCAGCAGCTTAAGTCGGCAGATATATGGCTACACCTTC. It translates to CASSLSRQIYGYTF.

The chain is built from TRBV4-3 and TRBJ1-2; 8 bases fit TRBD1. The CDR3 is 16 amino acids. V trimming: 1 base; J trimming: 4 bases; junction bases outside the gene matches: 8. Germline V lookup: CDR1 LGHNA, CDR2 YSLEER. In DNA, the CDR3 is TGCGCCAGCAGCCAAGTGGGGACAGGCGTCGGCTATGGCTACACCTTC. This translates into CASSQVGTGVGYGYTF.

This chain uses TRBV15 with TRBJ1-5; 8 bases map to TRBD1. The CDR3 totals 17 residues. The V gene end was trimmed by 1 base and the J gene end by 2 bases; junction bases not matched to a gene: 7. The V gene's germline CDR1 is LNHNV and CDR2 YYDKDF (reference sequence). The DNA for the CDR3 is TGTGCCACCAGCAGAGTGATGTCGGGACAGGGCAATCAGCCCCAGCATTTT. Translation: CATSRVMSGQGNQPQHF.

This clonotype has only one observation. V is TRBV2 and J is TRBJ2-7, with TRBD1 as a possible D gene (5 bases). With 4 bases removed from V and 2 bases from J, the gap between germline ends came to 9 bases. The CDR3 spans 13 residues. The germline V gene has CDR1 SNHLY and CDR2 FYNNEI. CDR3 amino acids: CASSVGPTYEQYF. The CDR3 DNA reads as TGTGCCAGCAGTGTGGGGCCTACCTACGAGCAGTACTTC. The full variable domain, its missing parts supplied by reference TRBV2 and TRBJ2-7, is EPEVTQTPSHQVTQMGQEVILRCVPISNHLYFYWYRQILGQKVEFLVSFYNNEISEKSEIFDDQFSVERPDGSNFTLKIRSTKLEDSAMYFCASSVGPTYEQYFGPGTRLTVT.

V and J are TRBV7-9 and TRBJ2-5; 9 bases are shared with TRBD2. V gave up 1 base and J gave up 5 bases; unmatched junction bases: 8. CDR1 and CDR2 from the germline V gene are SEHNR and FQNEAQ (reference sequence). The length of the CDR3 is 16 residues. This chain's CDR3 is CASSLEAGLAFETQYF. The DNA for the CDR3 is TGTGCCAGCAGCTTAGAGGCAGGACTAGCGTTTGAGACCCAGTACTTC.

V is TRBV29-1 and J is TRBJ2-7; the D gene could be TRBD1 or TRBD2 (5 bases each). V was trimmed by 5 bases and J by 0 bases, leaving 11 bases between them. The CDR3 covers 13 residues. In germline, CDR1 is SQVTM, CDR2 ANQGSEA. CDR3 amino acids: CSVWDGASYEQYF. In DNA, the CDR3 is TGCAGCGTTTGGGACGGTGCCTCCTACGAGCAGTACTTC.

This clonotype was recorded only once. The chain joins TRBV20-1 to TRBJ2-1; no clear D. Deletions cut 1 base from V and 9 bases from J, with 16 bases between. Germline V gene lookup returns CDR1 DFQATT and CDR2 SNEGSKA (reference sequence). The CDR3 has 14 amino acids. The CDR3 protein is CSARVGLVLSEQFF. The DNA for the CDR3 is TGCAGTGCTAGAGTAGGTCTAGTTCTTAGTGAGCAGTTCTTC.

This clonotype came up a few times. In DNA form, the CDR3 reads TGTGCCAGCAGCTTCGGGACAGGGGGAATGTACGAGCAGTACTTC. It codes for CASSFGTGGMYEQYF. V and J are TRBV7-6 and TRBJ2-7; 11 positions match TRBD1. CDR3 length: 15 residues. V dropped 3 bases and J dropped 4; count of bases not matched to a gene: 5. The V gene's germline CDR1 is SGHVS and CDR2 FNYEAQ.

CDR3 bases: TGTGCCAGCAGCTTAGTAAGCGGGACTAGCGGCCTATACGAGCAGTACTTC. Amino acid sequence: CASSLVSGTSGLYEQYF. The chain employs TRBV7-8 and TRBJ2-7; TRBD2 matches 11 bases. Trimming removed 1 base from V and 4 bases from J; junction bases left unmatched: 9. The CDR3 is made up of 17 amino acids. Germline CDR1 SGHVS, CDR2 FQNEAQ.

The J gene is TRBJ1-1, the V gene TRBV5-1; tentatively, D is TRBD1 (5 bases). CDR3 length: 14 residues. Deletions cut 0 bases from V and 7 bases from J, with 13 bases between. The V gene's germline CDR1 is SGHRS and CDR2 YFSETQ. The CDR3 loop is CASSLAIDSSEAFF. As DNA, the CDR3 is TGCGCCAGCAGCTTGGCCATTGACAGCAGTGAAGCTTTCTTT.

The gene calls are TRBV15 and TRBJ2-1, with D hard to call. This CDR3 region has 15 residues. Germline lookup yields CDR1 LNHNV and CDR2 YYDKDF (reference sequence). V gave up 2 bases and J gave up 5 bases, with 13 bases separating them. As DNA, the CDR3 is TGTGCCACCAGCAGACGCGCGAATTTGGACAATGAGCAGTTCTTC. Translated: CATSRRANLDNEQFF.

The CDR3 is CASSFDVSPYNEQFF. The CDR3 bases are TGTGCCAGCAGCTTCGACGTGTCCCCTTACAATGAGCAGTTCTTC. This chain links TRBV7-6 with TRBJ2-1; D call uncertain. The CDR3 has 15 residues. Between the trimmed V and J ends, which lost 3 bases and 4 bases, there was a span of 13 bases. The germline gives CDR1 SGHVS, CDR2 FNYEAQ.

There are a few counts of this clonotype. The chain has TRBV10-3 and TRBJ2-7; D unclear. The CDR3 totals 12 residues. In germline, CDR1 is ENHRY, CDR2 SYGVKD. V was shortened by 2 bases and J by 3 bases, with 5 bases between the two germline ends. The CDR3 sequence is CAISEQNYEQYF. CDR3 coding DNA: TGTGCCATCAGTGAGCAGAACTACGAGCAGTACTTC.

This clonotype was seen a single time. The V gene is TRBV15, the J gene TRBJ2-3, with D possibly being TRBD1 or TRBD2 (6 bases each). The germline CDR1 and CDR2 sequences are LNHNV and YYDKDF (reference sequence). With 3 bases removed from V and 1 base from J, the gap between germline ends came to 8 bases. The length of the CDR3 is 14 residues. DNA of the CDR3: TGTGCCACCAGCAGCGGGGGCCGCACAGATACGCAGTATTTT. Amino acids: CATSSGGRTDTQYF.

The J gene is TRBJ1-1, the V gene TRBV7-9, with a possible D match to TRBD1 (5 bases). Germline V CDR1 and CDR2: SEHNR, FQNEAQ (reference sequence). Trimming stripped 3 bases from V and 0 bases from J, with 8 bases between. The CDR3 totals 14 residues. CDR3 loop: CASSFGHLNTEAFF. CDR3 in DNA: TGTGCCAGCAGCTTTGGACACCTGAACACTGAAGCTTTCTTT.

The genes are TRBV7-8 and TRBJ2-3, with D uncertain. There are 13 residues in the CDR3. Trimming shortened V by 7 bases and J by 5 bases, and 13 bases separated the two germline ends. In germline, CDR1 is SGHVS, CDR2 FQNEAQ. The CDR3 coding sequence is TGTGCCAGCACCCGGCCCCCCGAAGATACGCAGTATTTT. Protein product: CASTRPPEDTQYF.

This CDR3 reads CASSLAQSSYNEQFF. Written as DNA, the CDR3 is TGTGCCAGCAGCTTAGCGCAGAGCTCCTACAATGAGCAGTTCTTC. This chain links TRBV11-1 with TRBJ2-1; D ambiguous. V was shortened by 0 bases and J by 0 bases, with 6 bases between the two germline ends. The CDR3 loop spans 15 amino acids. Per germline, CDR1 SGHAT and CDR2 FQDESV (reference sequence).

The CDR3 coding sequence is TGTGCCAGCAGTCTAGAAAGGGCGTCCTATGGCTACACCTTC. It translates to CASSLERASYGYTF. The rearrangement links TRBV2 to TRBJ1-2; D is uncertain. Trimming shortened V by 5 bases and J by 4 bases, and 14 bases separated the two germline ends. This CDR3 spans 14 amino acids. From germline, CDR1 is SNHLY and CDR2 FYNNEI.